Described below is a single T cell receptor beta chain sequence and its context. This sample was included in a study of T cell changes during pregnancy in multiple sclerosis. V dropped 6 bases and J dropped 11 bases, with 17 bases sitting between them. The CDR3 loop spans 14 amino acids. The germline V gene encodes CDR1 MNHEY and CDR2 SVGAGI. Clones were sequenced by immunoSEQ multiplex PCR, and TCRdb holds only the in-frame ones, with some missing. This sample carries fewer than 80,000 clones, almost 95% of them seen once, and the ten largest clones take 2%. The TCR sequence derives from a female donor in good health, enrolled as a control in a pregnancy study. This rearrangement joins TRBV6-5 to TRBJ1-6; TRBD1 is a possible D gene (6 bases). The specimen comprised peripheral blood, sampled in the third trimester of pregnancy. As DNA, the CDR3 is TGTGCCAGCAGCCTCCTCAGGGGAACAGCACCCCTCCACTTT. It encodes CASSLLRGTAPLHF.